The clone carrying this TCR delta chain is classed as hyperexpanded. Other DNA sequences in this specimen translate into the identical CDR3. Trimming removed 0 bases from V and 3 bases from J; junction bases left unmatched: 0. CDR3 length: 17 amino acids. Germline CDR1 and CDR2: GEAIGNYY and EKD. This sample is part of a study of gammadelta T cells in human blood. TCRdb reanalysed the RT-PCR reads with CATT. The table records 400 to 500 delta-chain clones, 35% to 50% of them present only once. The chain joins TRDV2 to TRDJ3; 11 nucleotides agree with TRDD3. Sequenced input: Vgamma9Vdelta2 gamma-delta T cells from infant blood. This sequence was found in a human donor. As DNA, the CDR3 is TGTGCCTGTGACACCACTGGGGGATACTGGGACACCCGACAGATGTTTTTC. It encodes CACDTTGGYWDTRQMFF.